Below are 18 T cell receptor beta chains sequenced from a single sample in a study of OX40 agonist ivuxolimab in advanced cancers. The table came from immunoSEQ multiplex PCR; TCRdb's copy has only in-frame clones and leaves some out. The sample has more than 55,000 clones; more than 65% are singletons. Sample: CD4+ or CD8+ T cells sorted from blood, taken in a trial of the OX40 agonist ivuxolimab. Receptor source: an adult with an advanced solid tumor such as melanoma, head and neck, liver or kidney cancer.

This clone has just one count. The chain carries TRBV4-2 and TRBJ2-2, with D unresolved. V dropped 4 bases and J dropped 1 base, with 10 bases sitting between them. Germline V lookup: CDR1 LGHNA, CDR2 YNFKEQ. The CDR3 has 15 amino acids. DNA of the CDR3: TGTGCCAGCAGCCCTCTACAGCGGAACACCGGGGAGCTGTTTTTT. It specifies CASSPLQRNTGELFF.

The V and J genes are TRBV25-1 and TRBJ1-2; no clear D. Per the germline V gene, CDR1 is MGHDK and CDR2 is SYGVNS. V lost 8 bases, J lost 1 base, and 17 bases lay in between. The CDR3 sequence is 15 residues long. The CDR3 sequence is CASALEQVVNYGYTF. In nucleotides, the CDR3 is TGTGCCAGCGCTCTCGAGCAGGTGGTTAACTATGGCTACACCTTC.

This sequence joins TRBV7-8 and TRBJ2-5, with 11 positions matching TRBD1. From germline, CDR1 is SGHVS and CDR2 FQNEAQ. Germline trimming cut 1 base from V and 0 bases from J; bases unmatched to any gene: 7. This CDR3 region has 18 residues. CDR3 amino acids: CASSLDWGDRGYQETQYF. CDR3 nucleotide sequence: TGTGCCAGCAGCTTAGATTGGGGGGACAGGGGGTACCAAGAGACCCAGTACTTC.

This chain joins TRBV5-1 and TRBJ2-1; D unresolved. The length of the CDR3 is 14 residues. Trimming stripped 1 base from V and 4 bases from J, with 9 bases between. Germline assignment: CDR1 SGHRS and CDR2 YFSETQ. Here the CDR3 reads CASSLRVGYNEQFF. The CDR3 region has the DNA TGCGCCAGCAGCTTGAGGGTAGGTTACAATGAGCAGTTCTTC.

In DNA form, the CDR3 reads TGTGCCAGCAGCCCGGGACAGGGCCCCTACAATGAGCAGTTCTTC. This encodes CASSPGQGPYNEQFF. This chain links TRBV25-1 with TRBJ2-1; 9 bases agree with TRBD1. The junction had 5 bases not matched to a gene; V was cut back by 6 bases and J by 2 bases. The CDR3 is made up of 15 amino acids. Germline CDR1 MGHDK, CDR2 SYGVNS.

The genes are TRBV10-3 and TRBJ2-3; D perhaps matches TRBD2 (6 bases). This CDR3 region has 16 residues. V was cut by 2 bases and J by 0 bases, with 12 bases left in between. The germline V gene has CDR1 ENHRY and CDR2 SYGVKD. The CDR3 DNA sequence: TGTGCCATCAGTGAGATGCGGGGCTCGAGCACAGATACGCAGTATTTT. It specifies CAISEMRGSSTDTQYF.

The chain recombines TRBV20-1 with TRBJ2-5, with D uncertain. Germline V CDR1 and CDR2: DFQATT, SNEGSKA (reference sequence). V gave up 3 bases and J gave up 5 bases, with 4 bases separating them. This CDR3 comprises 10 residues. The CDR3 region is CSASVETQYF. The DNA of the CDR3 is TGCAGTGCTAGTGTTGAGACCCAGTACTTC.

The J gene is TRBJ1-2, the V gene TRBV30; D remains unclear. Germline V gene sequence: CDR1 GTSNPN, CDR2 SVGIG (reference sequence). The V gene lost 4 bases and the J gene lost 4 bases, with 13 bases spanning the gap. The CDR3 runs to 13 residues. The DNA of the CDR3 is TGTGCCTGGAATTTGAAGGCACTCTATGGCTACACCTTC. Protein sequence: CAWNLKALYGYTF.

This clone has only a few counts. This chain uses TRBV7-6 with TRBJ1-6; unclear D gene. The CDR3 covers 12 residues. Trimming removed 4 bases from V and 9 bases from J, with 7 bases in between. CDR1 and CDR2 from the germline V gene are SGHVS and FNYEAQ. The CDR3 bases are TGTGCCAGCAGCTCATATTTTTCACCCCTCCACTTT. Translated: CASSSYFSPLHF.

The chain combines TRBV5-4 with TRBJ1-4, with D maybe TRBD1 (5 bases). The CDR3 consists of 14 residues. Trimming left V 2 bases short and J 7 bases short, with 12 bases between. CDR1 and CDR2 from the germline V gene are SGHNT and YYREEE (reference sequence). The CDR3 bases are TGTGCCAGCAGCTTCGGCCTACAGGCTGAAAAACTGTTTTTT. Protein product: CASSFGLQAEKLFF.

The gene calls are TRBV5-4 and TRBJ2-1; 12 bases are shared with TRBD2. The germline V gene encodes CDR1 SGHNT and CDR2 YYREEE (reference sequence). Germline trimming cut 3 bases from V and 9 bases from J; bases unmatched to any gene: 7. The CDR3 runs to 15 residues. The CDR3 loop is CASSSLAGGPGEQFF. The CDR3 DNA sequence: TGTGCCAGCAGCTCCCTAGCGGGAGGGCCCGGTGAGCAGTTCTTC.

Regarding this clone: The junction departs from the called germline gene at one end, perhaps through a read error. The CDR3 sequence: CAISESQDQNIQYF. CDR3 bases: TGTGCCATCAGTGAGTCGCAGGACCAAAACATTCAGTACTTC. V gene TRBV6-6 combines with J gene TRBJ2-4; D is undetermined. This CDR3 is built from 14 residues. Germline-derived CDR1 and CDR2 are MNHNY and SVGAGI (reference sequence).

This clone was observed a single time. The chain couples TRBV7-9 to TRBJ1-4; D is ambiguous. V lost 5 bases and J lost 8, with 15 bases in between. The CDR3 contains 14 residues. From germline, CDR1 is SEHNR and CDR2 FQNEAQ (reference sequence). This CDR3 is CASSQKDPVEKLFF. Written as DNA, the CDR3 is TGTGCCAGCAGCCAGAAGGACCCGGTCGAAAAACTGTTTTTT.

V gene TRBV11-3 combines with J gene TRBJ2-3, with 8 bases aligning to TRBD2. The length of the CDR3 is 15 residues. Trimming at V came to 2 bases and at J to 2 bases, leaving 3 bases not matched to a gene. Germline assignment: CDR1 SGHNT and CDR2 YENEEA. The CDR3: CASSLTSGYTDTQYF. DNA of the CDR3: TGTGCCAGCAGCTTAACTAGCGGATACACAGATACGCAGTATTTT. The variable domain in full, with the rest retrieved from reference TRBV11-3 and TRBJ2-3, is EAGVVQSPRYKIIEKKQPVAFWCNPISGHNTLYWYLQNLGQGPELLIRYENEEAVDDSQLPKDRFSAERLKGVDSTLKIQPAELGDSAVYLCASSLTSGYTDTQYFGPGTRLTVL.

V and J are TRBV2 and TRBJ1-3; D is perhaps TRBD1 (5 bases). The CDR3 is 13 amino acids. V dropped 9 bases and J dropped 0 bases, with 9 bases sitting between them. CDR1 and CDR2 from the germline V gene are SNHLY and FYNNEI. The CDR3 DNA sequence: TGTGCCAGTACAGGATACTCTGGAAACACCATATATTTT. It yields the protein CASTGYSGNTIYF.

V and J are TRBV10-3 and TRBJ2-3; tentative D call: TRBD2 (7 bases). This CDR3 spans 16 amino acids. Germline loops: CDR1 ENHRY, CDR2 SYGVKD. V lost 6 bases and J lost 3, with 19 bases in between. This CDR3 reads CAISLLGGERTDTQYF. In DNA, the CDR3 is TGTGCCATCAGCCTCCTAGGGGGGGAAAGGACAGATACGCAGTATTTT.

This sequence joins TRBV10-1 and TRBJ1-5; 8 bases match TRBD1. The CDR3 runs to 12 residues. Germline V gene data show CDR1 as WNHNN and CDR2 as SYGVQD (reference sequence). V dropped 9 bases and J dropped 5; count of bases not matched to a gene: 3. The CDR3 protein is CASDRGDQPQHF. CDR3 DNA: TGCGCCAGTGACAGGGGAGATCAGCCCCAGCATTTT.

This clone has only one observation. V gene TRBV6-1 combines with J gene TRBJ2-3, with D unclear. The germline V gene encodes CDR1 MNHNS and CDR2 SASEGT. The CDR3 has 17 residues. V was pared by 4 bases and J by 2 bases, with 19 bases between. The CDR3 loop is CASSVQALGPPTDTQYF. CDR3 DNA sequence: TGTGCCAGCAGTGTTCAGGCCCTCGGACCCCCCACAGATACGCAGTATTTT.